This T cell receptor beta chain was captured in a study of T-cell reconstitution after alpha-beta-depleted transplantation in children. There are a few counts of this clonotype. Researchers prepared the TCRbeta library using unique molecular identifiers, the study reports. TCRdb called the PCR reads again in MiXCR, with one record for every CDR3 protein. The sample lists 450,000 to 600,000 distinct CDR3 sequences, over 25% occurring once. CDR1 SQVTM and CDR2 ANQGSEA come from the germline V gene. CDR3 length: 16 residues. Germline trimming cut 2 bases from V and 5 bases from J; bases unmatched to any gene: 4.

V and J are TRBV29-1 and TRBJ2-1; 15 bases map to TRBD2. The material sequenced was PBMCs from the stem cell graft donor, taken from the stem cell graft. This sequence was found in a human donor who donated a stem cell graft to a child with aplastic anemia. The CDR3 DNA reads TGCAGCGTTGAAAAAGGACTAGCGGGAGGGCACAATGAGCAGTTCTTC. Its protein product is CSVEKGLAGGHNEQFF.